This T cell receptor (beta chain) was identified during a study of regulatory T cells in long-lasting Graves disease. Study-level findings and limits: There was favoring of TRBV28, TRBJ1-2 and TRBJ2-5 in persistent disease.

The CDR3 is 16 residues long. V lost 4 bases to trimming and J lost 6 bases; unmatched junction nucleotides: 12. Many counts were recorded for this clonotype. Its antigen is not known. TCR beta libraries were built with iRepertoire HTBI primers and Arm-PCR of CDR3 regions. TCRdb re-analysed the multiplex PCR reads in MiXCR, keeping a single row per CDR3 protein. The sample lists 450,000 to 650,000 distinct CDR3 sequences, about 15% occurring once. The time point was: newly diagnosed GD, antithyroid drugs for less than 3 months. Isolated PBMC RNA provided the starting material for the TCR library. The guidelines of the American Thyroid Association were the basis for diagnosing Graves' disease. This sample also appeared in a second study, on T cells in Graves' hyperthyroidism and ophthalmopathy. That study reports: TCR CDR3 underwent first-round RT-PCR with the HTBI primer set.

This TCR derives from a middle-aged woman with Graves disease. This rearrangement joins TRBV12-3 or TRBV12-4 to TRBJ1-5; TRBD1 agrees at 7 bases. The source was peripheral blood mononuclear cells (PBMCs), collected at new diagnosis, from a patient treated with antithyroid drugs. The CDR3 sequence is CASSYPGEAGGQPQHF. The CDR3 nucleotides are TGTGCCAGCAGTTACCCGGGGGAGGCAGGGGGTCAGCCCCAGCATTTT.